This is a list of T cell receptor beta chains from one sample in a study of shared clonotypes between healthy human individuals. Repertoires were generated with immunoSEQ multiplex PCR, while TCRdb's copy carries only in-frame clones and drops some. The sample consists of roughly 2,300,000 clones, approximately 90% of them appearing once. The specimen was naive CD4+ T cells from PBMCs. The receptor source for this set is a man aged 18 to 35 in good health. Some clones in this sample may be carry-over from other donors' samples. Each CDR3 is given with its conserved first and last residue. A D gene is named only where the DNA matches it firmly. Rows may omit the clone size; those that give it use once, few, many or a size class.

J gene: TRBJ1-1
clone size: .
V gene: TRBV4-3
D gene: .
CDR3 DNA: TGCGCCAGCAGCCAAGACGGAAGGGGCACTGAAGCTTTCTTT
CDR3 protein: CASSQDGRGTEAFF

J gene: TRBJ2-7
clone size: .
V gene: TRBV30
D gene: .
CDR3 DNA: TGTGCCCGGAACGCAGAGGATAACTACGAGCAGTACTTC
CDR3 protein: CARNAEDNYEQYF

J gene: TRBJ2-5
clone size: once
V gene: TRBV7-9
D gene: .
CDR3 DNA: TGTGCCAGCAGCTTTTTGCCGGGCAGGGGTGAGACCCAGTACTTC
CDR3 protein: CASSFLPGRGETQYF

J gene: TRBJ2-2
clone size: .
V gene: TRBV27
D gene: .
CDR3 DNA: TGTGCCAGCAGTCTCAGAGAACTGAACACCGGGGAGCTGTTTTTT
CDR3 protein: CASSLRELNTGELFF

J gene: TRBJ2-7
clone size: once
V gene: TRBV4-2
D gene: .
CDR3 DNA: TGTGCCAGCAGCCAAGAGACTCTGCGGGGGCTGGAAGAGCAGTACTTC
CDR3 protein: CASSQETLRGLEEQYF

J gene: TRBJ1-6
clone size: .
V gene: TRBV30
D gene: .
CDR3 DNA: TGTGCCTGGAGTGGTGGGTCAGGGTGGACACCCCTCCACTTT
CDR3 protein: CAWSGGSGWTPLHF

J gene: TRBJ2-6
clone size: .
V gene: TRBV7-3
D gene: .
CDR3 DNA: TGTGCCAGCAGCCTAACCGCCTCTGGGGCCAACGTCCTGACTTTC
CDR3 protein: CASSLTASGANVLTF

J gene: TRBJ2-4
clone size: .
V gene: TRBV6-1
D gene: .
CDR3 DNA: TGTGCCAGCAGTGAAAGGAGGGCGGACAGGTGGGCCAAAAACATTCAGTACTTC
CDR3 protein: CASSERRADRWAKNIQYF

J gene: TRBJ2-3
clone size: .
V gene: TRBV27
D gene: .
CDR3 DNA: TGTGCCAGCAGTTTACGGAAGTCGCGTAGCACAGATACGCAGTATTTT
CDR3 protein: CASSLRKSRSTDTQYF

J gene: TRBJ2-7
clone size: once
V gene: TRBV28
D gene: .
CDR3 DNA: TGTGCCAGCAGTTTAGTTACGGGGGAGCAGTACTTC
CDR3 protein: CASSLVTGEQYF

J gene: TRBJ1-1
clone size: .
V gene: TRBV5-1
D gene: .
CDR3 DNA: TGCGCCAGCAGCGACCAGGGATTCACTGAAGCTTTCTTT
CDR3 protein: CASSDQGFTEAFF

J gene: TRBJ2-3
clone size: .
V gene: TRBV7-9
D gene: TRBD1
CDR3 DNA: TGTGCCAGCAGCTCATTTCCAGGGACAGGGCGCACAGATACGCAGTATTTT
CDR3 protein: CASSSFPGTGRTDTQYF

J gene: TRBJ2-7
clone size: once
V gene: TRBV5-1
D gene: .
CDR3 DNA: TGCGCCAGCAGCTTGGCCGGGGGACACACGATCCTATACGAGCAGTACTTC
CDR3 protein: CASSLAGGHTILYEQYF

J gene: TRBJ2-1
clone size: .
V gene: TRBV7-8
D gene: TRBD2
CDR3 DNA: TGTGCCAGCAGCTTAGGCTGGGCTAGCGGGTCCAACTCCTACAATGAGCAGTTCTTC
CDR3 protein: CASSLGWASGSNSYNEQFF

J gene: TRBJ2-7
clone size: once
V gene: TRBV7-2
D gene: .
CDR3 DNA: TGTGCCAGCAGCTTAGTTAGACAGGTGTACGAGCAGTACTTC
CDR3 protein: CASSLVRQVYEQYF

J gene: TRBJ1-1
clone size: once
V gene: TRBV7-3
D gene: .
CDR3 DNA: TGTGCCAGCAGCCGGAGTAGGGACACTGAAGCTTTCTTT
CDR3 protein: CASSRSRDTEAFF

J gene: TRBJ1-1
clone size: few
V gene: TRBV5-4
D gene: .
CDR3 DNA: TGTGCCAGCACCCCCCGAGGCAGGGATGCCGCTGAAGCTTTCTTT
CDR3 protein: CASTPRGRDAAEAFF